This TCR beta chain came from a study of beta chain features in type 1 diabetes. Study outcomes and limitations: Fewer insertions but more deletions were seen at VDJ junctions in type 1 diabetes patients. A definitive answer on HLA type influencing TCRB rearrangement was not reached here. All four CD4+ subsets of Type 1 diabetes patients contained TCRB CDR3s that were moderately but significantly shorter.

Expressed TCRB transcripts were sequenced after all isolated RNA was converted to cDNA. The repertoire was sequenced with immunoSEQ multiplex PCR; TCRdb's copy has only in-frame clones and lacks some. The profile shows 65,000 to 100,000 clones, about 32% of them singletons. CDR1 is SGHTA and CDR2 is FQGNSA in the germline V gene. V was shortened by 5 bases and J by 5 bases, with 12 bases between the two germline ends. This CDR3 region has 14 residues. As for this clone: The antigen is not known.

Blood was collected once per donor into heparin, averaging about 100 mL. The TCR sequence derives from a woman between 18 and 30 years old in good health. The V gene is TRBV7-2, the J gene TRBJ2-2, with no clear D. Sequenced: stem cell memory CD4+ T cells from blood. CDR3 DNA sequence: TGTGCCAGCAGCCATAACGGTGGTACCGGGGAGCTGTTTTTT. Protein product: CASSHNGGTGELFF.